Below, 20 T cell receptor beta chains from the same sample are listed, as sequenced in a study of persistence of HIV-infected CD4 T cells. Antigen specificity for these receptors is unknown. The stimulus was lysate of CMV-infected fibroblasts, approximately 9.6 ug/mL. CD40L/CD69 double-negative CD45RO-high memory CD4+ T cells were collected. Sequencing used immunoSEQ version 4 in survey mode. TCRdb's copy holds only in-frame clones and misses some; the assay was immunoSEQ multiplex PCR. The sample carries tens of thousands of clones, 82% recorded once. Specimen: CD4+ T cells sorted from PBMCs after 18-hour stimulation, collected from a patient who received antiretroviral therapy. The receptors come from an adult woman with HIV who was CMV-seropositive.

This rearrangement joins TRBV5-4 to TRBJ2-2; 14 bases map to TRBD2. After removal of 2 bases from V and 4 bases from J, the junction contained 7 bases not matched to a gene. Per the germline V gene, CDR1 is SGHNT and CDR2 is YYREEE (reference sequence). The CDR3 length is 18 residues. CDR3 bases: TGTGCCAGCAGCTTTCGACTAGCGGGGGGGCCGAGCACCGGGGAGCTGTTTTTT. Its protein product is CASSFRLAGGPSTGELFF.

The rearrangement links TRBV23-1 to TRBJ2-7; TRBD2 agrees at 7 bases. TRBV23-1 is designated an ORF whose function remains uncertain. CDR3 length equals 13 residues. Losses at the gene ends were 3 bases for V and 3 bases for J; bases not matched to a gene: 2. CDR3 DNA: TGCGCCAGCAGTCATGGGGGGGGCTACGAGCAGTACTTC. Translation gives CASSHGGGYEQYF.

The chain has TRBV19 and TRBJ1-1, with TRBD1 matching over 7 bases. With 6 bases clipped from V and 2 bases from J, the junction kept 6 bases outside the gene matches. The CDR3 runs 14 residues. CDR1 is LNHDA and CDR2 is SQIVND in the germline V gene (reference sequence). The CDR3 DNA reads TGTGCCAGTAGCCCGCAGGGGGGTAACACTGAAGCTTTCTTT. This codes for CASSPQGGNTEAFF.

This clone was detected only once. J is TRBJ2-2 and V is TRBV29-1, with TRBD2 matching 7 bases. The junction had 6 bases not matched to a gene; V was cut back by 4 bases and J by 7 bases. The CDR3 length is 13 residues. Germline V gene lookup returns CDR1 SQVTM and CDR2 ANQGSEA. CDR3 region: CSVGIGRGGELFF. For the CDR3, the DNA is TGCAGCGTTGGGATTGGGAGGGGCGGGGAGCTGTTTTTT.

As for this clone: It is likely a read error, because the conserved phenylalanine at the end of the CDR3 is missing. No DNA is shown, since the ends of the CDR3 on it are uncertain; the CDR3 is the one TCRdb lists. The gene calls are TRBV7-7 and TRBJ1-2. From its first to its last residue, the CDR3 has 12 amino acids. Per the germline V gene, CDR1 is SSHAT and CDR2 is FNYEAQ (reference sequence). The chain's CDR3 is CASSLVSGLRRL.

CDR3 sequence (DNA): TGTGCCAGCTCACTAGGCGGGGGGGCTGGCGATGAGCAGTTCTTC. Translated, it gives CASSLGGGAGDEQFF. The V and J genes are TRBV18 and TRBJ2-1; 9 bases map to TRBD2. This CDR3 has 15 residues. Per the germline V gene, CDR1 is KGHSH and CDR2 is LQKENI. The J segment lost 8 bases and the V segment lost 4 bases, leaving 9 bases of the junction unmatched.

The chain carries TRBV12-3 or TRBV12-4 and TRBJ1-3; no reliable D call. The CDR3 is 9 residues long. The V end lost 5 bases, the J end lost 11 bases, and 4 bases lay between the germline ends. CDR3 nucleotide sequence: TGTGCCAGCAGTGAGCCCATATATTTT. Protein sequence: CASSEPIYF.

This clone was detected once. The chain combines TRBV19 with TRBJ2-5; 9 nucleotides agree with TRBD2. This CDR3 is built from 17 residues. Per the germline V gene, CDR1 is LNHDA and CDR2 is SQIVND (reference sequence). V lost 8 bases and J lost 1; bases outside the gene matches: 14. As DNA, the CDR3 is TGTGCCAGTTCACGGGGCCTTCTAGCGGGAACCCAAGAGACCCAGTACTTC. Protein product: CASSRGLLAGTQETQYF.

On this clone: A read error may account for a junction end that differs from germline. The chain has TRBV6-2 or TRBV6-3 and TRBJ2-1, with D unresolved. Germline V gives CDR1 MNHEY, CDR2 SVGEGT. The CDR3 extends over 13 amino acids. The CDR3 here is CASTYPPNYQQFF. CDR3 sequence (DNA): TGTGCCAGCACTTACCCCCCAAACTACCAGCAGTTCTTC.

The V and J genes are TRBV7-2 and TRBJ1-2, with TRBD1 matching over 9 bases. The ends lost 3 bases at V and 4 bases at J; junction bases unmatched: 9. Germline V lookup: CDR1 SGHTA, CDR2 FQGNSA. The CDR3 is 16 amino acids. DNA of the CDR3: TGTGCCAGCAGCTTCGCCGGGGACAGGGCGGTCTATGGCTACACCTTC. Amino acid sequence: CASSFAGDRAVYGYTF.

The chain is built from TRBV24-1 and TRBJ2-3; 13 nucleotides align to TRBD2. J lost 4 bases, V lost 4 bases, and 4 bases had no gene match. CDR1 and CDR2 from the germline V gene are KGHDR and SFDVKD. The CDR3 runs to 16 residues. The CDR3 protein is CATSEPTSGRADTQYF. The CDR3 bases are TGTGCCACCAGTGAACCTACTAGCGGGAGGGCAGATACGCAGTATTTT.

The chain recombines TRBV15 with TRBJ2-7; D remains ambiguous. The CDR3 covers 14 residues. Trimming shortened V by 0 bases and J by 3 bases, and 9 bases separated the two germline ends. The germline gives CDR1 LNHNV, CDR2 YYDKDF (reference sequence). The CDR3 is CATSRDIGYYEQYF. CDR3 DNA sequence: TGTGCCACCAGCAGAGATATTGGATACTACGAGCAGTACTTC.

The chain uses TRBV7-9 and TRBJ1-2, with D unclear. Looked up from germline, CDR1 is SEHNR and CDR2 is FQNEAQ (reference sequence). CDR3 size: 16 residues. Trimming pared 1 base from V and 1 base from J, leaving 13 bases between. As DNA, the CDR3 is TGTGCCAGCAGCTTAGTGGTCGGAGGGAGTAACTATGGCTACACCTTC. Translating gives CASSLVVGGSNYGYTF.

V gene TRBV12-3 or TRBV12-4 combines with J gene TRBJ1-4; D uncertain. V was clipped by 2 bases and J by 3 bases, with 1 base between them. The CDR3 loop spans 12 amino acids. The CDR3 protein is CASSLSNEKLFF. The CDR3 nucleotides read TGTGCCAGCAGTTTATCTAATGAAAAACTGTTTTTT.

This clone has just a few counts. The chain has TRBV6-5 and TRBJ2-3; no reliable D call. Per the germline V gene, CDR1 is MNHEY and CDR2 is SVGAGI. The CDR3 length is 13 residues. V was trimmed by 6 bases and J by 1 base, leaving 8 bases between them. CDR3 sequence (DNA): TGTGCCAGCAGGGCCCGTGGCACAGATACGCAGTATTTT. Its translation is CASRARGTDTQYF.

This clone was counted only a few times. This sequence joins TRBV28 and TRBJ2-3; the D gene is possibly TRBD1 (5 bases). CDR1 is MDHEN and CDR2 is SYDVKM in the germline V gene. This CDR3 is built from 14 residues. V lost 4 bases, J lost 4 bases, and 12 bases lay in between. The CDR3 spells CASSWAGSPDTQYF. CDR3 DNA: TGTGCCAGCAGTTGGGCAGGGTCCCCAGATACGCAGTATTTT.

V usage is TRBV5-1 and J usage is TRBJ1-2; TRBD1 matches at 7 bases. Unmatched junction bases numbered 3, after V lost 4 bases and J lost 6 bases. CDR3 length equals 12 residues. CDR1 is SGHRS and CDR2 is YFSETQ in the germline V gene. The CDR3 spells CASSITGDGYTF. For the CDR3, the DNA is TGCGCCAGCAGCATCACAGGGGATGGCTACACCTTC.

CDR3 sequence: CASSQKITNTEAFF. CDR3 sequence (DNA): TGCGCCAGCAGCCAGAAGATAACGAACACTGAAGCTTTCTTT. V and J are TRBV4-3 and TRBJ1-1; D unresolved. Trimming took off 3 bases at V and 1 base at J, with 9 bases between the two ends. The germline gives CDR1 LGHNA, CDR2 YSLEER. The CDR3 has 14 residues.

This chain's CDR3 is CASTPGGVWAEAFF. As DNA, the CDR3 is TGCGCCAGCACCCCGGGGGGGGTTTGGGCTGAAGCTTTCTTT. The rearrangement uses TRBV5-1 and TRBJ1-1, with TRBD1 as a possible D gene (5 bases). The CDR3 runs to 14 residues. The V end lost 6 bases, the J end lost 6 bases, and 18 bases lay between the germline ends. The germline V gene encodes CDR1 SGHRS and CDR2 YFSETQ. Full variable domain (rest looked up from reference TRBV5-1 and TRBJ1-1): KAGVTQTPRYLIKTRGQQVTLSCSPISGHRSVSWYQQTPGQGLQFLFEYFSETQRNKGNFPGRFSGRQFSNSRSEMNVSTLELGDSALYLCASTPGGVWAEAFFGQGTRLTVV.

The J gene is TRBJ1-2, the V gene TRBV10-3; possible D gene TRBD1, 5 bases. Germline CDR1 ENHRY, CDR2 SYGVKD. This CDR3 has 13 residues. Trimming left V 7 bases short and J 11 bases short, with 20 bases between. The CDR3 DNA reads TGTGCCATCACCGGCCAGGGCGAAGTCAGGTACACCTTC. Translating it yields CAITGQGEVRYTF.